These 21 T cell receptor beta chains were all obtained from the same sample, sequenced in a study of response to subunit inactivated influenza vaccine. TCRdb analysed the RT-PCR reads with MiXCR anew, one entry per CDR3 protein. The table lists about 540,000 distinct CDR3 sequences, around a quarter of them singletons. These data also featured in a second study, about T cells expressing NK-cell markers. That report notes: The authors made TCR beta cDNA libraries by 5'RACE template switching. This switching added a universal primer site and UMIs.

The sequenced sample was CD4+ T cells sorted from PBMCs, obtained approximately 12 days after vaccination. Receptor source: a man aged 50 or older who received an inactivated influenza vaccine.

This clonotype was counted a few times. The gene calls are TRBV14 and TRBJ2-1, with D unclear. Trimming removed 4 bases at V and 3 bases at J, with 19 bases between. The CDR3 runs 17 residues. The V gene's germline CDR1 is SGHDN and CDR2 FVKESK. The chain's CDR3 is CASSLLPGSSIYNEQFF. The DNA for the CDR3 is TGTGCCAGCAGCCTCCTTCCTGGGTCCTCCATCTACAATGAGCAGTTCTTC.

This clonotype was picked up a small number of times. This rearrangement joins TRBV20-1 to TRBJ1-3; D perhaps matches TRBD1 (6 bases). Trimming cost V 5 bases and J 5 bases, with 13 bases left between them. CDR3 size: 13 residues. The germline V gene encodes CDR1 DFQATT and CDR2 SNEGSKA (reference sequence). In DNA form, the CDR3 reads TGCAGTGCTCGACAGGTTCTCAGAAACACCATATATTTT. Translating it yields CSARQVLRNTIYF.

This clonotype turned up a few times. This chain uses TRBV6-1 with TRBJ2-1, with 7 nucleotides matching TRBD2. CDR1 and CDR2 from the germline V gene are MNHNS and SASEGT. The CDR3 runs to 18 residues. V gave up 1 base and J gave up 2 bases; unmatched junction bases: 11. In DNA form, the CDR3 reads TGTGCCAGCAGTGAAGGGGCCTTTGGGAGGGCCACCTACAATGAGCAGTTCTTC. It codes for CASSEGAFGRATYNEQFF.

Many counts were recorded for this clonotype. V is TRBV7-2 and J is TRBJ1-1, with a tentative D call TRBD1 (5 bases). Germline CDR1 and CDR2: SGHTA and FQGNSA. The CDR3 runs 14 residues. V was cut by 1 base and J by 4 bases, with 10 bases left in between. In DNA, the CDR3 is TGTGCCAGCAGCTTAGGAGGGGCCGGCACTGAAGCTTTCTTT. This translates into CASSLGGAGTEAFF.

This clonotype has a count of ten or more. The chain employs TRBV7-8 and TRBJ2-1, with D possibly TRBD2 on 6 matching bases. The CDR3 is 13 amino acids. Germline V gene sequence: CDR1 SGHVS, CDR2 FQNEAQ. The germline V and J ends were trimmed by 4 bases and 9 bases, with 13 bases remaining between them. This CDR3 is CASSSGWGGEQFF. In nucleotides, the CDR3 is TGTGCCAGCAGCTCCGGATGGGGAGGTGAGCAGTTCTTC.

The rearrangement links TRBV3-1 to TRBJ1-5; 9 bases match TRBD1. Germline CDR1 and CDR2: LGHDT and YNNKEL (reference sequence). The CDR3 length is 15 residues. Germline trimming cut 2 bases from V and 4 bases from J; bases unmatched to any gene: 3. CDR3 amino acids: CASSQTGQGNQPQHF. Here the CDR3 DNA reads TGTGCCAGCAGCCAAACAGGACAGGGGAATCAGCCCCAGCATTTT. The full variable domain, rest sourced from reference TRBV3-1 and TRBJ1-5, is DTAVSQTPKYLVTQMGNDKSIKCEQNLGHDTMYWYKQDSKKFLKIMFSYNNKELIINETVPNRFSPKSPDKAHLNLHINSLELGDSAVYFCASSQTGQGNQPQHFGDGTRLSIL.

The chain couples TRBV6-2 or TRBV6-3 to TRBJ2-1; D possibly corresponds to TRBD2 (5 bases). The CDR3 sequence is 15 residues long. The germline V gene has CDR1 MNHEY and CDR2 SVGEGT. Between the trimmed V and J ends, which lost 2 bases and 5 bases, there was a span of 13 bases. Here the CDR3 DNA reads TGTGCCAGCAGTTACCTCACTGACGGGAACAATGAGCAGTTCTTC. Its translation: CASSYLTDGNNEQFF.

The genes are TRBV5-1 and TRBJ1-2; the match to TRBD1 covers 9 bases. V lost 5 bases to trimming and J lost 4 bases; unmatched junction nucleotides: 6. The CDR3 contains 14 residues. The germline CDR1 and CDR2 sequences are SGHRS and YFSETQ. This chain's CDR3 is CASSPDRGGYGYTF. CDR3 nucleotide sequence: TGCGCCAGCAGTCCGGACAGGGGCGGCTATGGCTACACCTTC.

Only one count was recorded for this clonotype. The genes are TRBV12-3 or TRBV12-4 and TRBJ2-1; possibly TRBD2 for D (5 bases). V was shortened by 6 bases and J by 8 bases, with 17 bases between the two germline ends. The CDR3 loop spans 14 amino acids. CDR3 sequence reads: CASRWTLLVDEQFF. Here the CDR3 DNA reads TGTGCCAGCAGGTGGACTCTCCTCGTAGATGAGCAGTTCTTC.

This clonotype was observed a few times. The CDR3 sequence is CASSLAFATNEKLFF. In nucleotides, the CDR3 is TGTGCCAGCAGTTTAGCATTTGCAACTAATGAAAAACTGTTTTTT. The chain is built from TRBV12-3 or TRBV12-4 and TRBJ1-4; D is undetermined. V was cut by 0 bases and J by 0 bases, with 5 bases left in between. The CDR3 loop spans 15 amino acids.

The V call is TRBV20-1, the J call TRBJ2-3; 12 positions match TRBD2. CDR3 size: 17 residues. The V gene end was trimmed by 5 bases and the J gene end by 2 bases; junction bases not matched to a gene: 11. Germline V CDR1 and CDR2: DFQATT, SNEGSKA (reference sequence). CDR3 region: CSAETSGGLRSTDTQYF. CDR3 DNA sequence: TGCAGTGCTGAAACTAGCGGGGGGCTTCGATCCACAGATACGCAGTATTTT.

This clonotype was detected a few times. The V and J genes are TRBV4-1 and TRBJ2-3, with 15 bases that match TRBD2. V trimming: 1 base; J trimming: 2 bases; junction bases outside the gene matches: 7. CDR3 length: 19 residues. The V gene's germline CDR1 is MGHRA and CDR2 YSYEKL. DNA for the CDR3: TGCGCCAGCAGCCAAGTGGGACTAGCGGGGGGTTCCACCACAGATACGCAGTATTTT. This sequence encodes CASSQVGLAGGSTTDTQYF.

This clonotype occurred a few times. This chain's CDR3 is CASSMTSAAYEQYF. CDR3 in DNA: TGTGCCAGCAGTATGACTAGCGCCGCCTACGAGCAGTACTTC. J is TRBJ2-7 and V is TRBV12-3 or TRBV12-4; TRBD2 agrees at 8 bases. Trimming cost V 5 bases and J 2 bases; bases outside gene matches: 5. The CDR3 runs 14 residues.

The rearrangement uses TRBV20-1 and TRBJ2-7; TRBD1 matches 8 bases. The CDR3 extends over 12 amino acids. Looked up from germline, CDR1 is DFQATT and CDR2 is SNEGSKA (reference sequence). The CDR3 nucleotides read TGCATGATCAGGGGGCCACGGTTCGAGCAGTACTTC. It yields the protein CMIRGPRFEQYF.

The genes are TRBV4-3 and TRBJ2-3, with TRBD1 matching over 9 bases. Trimming took 1 base from V and 5 from J; bases not matched to a gene: 4. Germline-derived CDR1 and CDR2 are LGHNA and YSLEER. The CDR3 totals 15 residues. CDR3 sequence: CASSQGRDREDTQYF. Here the CDR3 DNA reads TGCGCCAGCAGCCAAGGACGGGACAGGGAAGATACGCAGTATTTT.

The genes are TRBV5-1 and TRBJ2-1, with 10 bases identical to TRBD2. The CDR3 has 15 amino acids. The junction had 5 bases not matched to a gene; V was cut back by 5 bases and J by 3 bases. CDR1 and CDR2 (germline): SGHRS, YFSETQ. CDR3 nucleotides: TGCGCCAGCAGGTTAGCGGGAGGTATCTACAATGAGCAGTTCTTC. As protein: CASRLAGGIYNEQFF.

The J gene is TRBJ1-2, the V gene TRBV2, with a possible D match to TRBD1 (5 bases). The CDR3 length is 13 residues. V gave up 5 bases and J gave up 4 bases, with 11 bases separating them. Germline V gene data show CDR1 as SNHLY and CDR2 as FYNNEI. The CDR3 here is CASSYRQSYGYTF. In nucleotides, the CDR3 is TGTGCCAGCAGTTACAGGCAAAGCTATGGCTACACCTTC.

The chain combines TRBV7-9 with TRBJ1-1, with D possibly matching TRBD1 (5 bases). Germline loops: CDR1 SEHNR, CDR2 FQNEAQ (reference sequence). The CDR3 sequence is 14 residues long. The ends were cut back, 6 bases at V and 7 bases at J, with 18 bases in the middle. This chain's CDR3 is CASSSRAGVGEAFF. The CDR3 DNA follows: TGTGCCAGCAGTTCCCGCGCGGGGGTTGGTGAAGCTTTCTTT.

This clonotype occurred a few times. The chain employs TRBV6-2 or TRBV6-3 and TRBJ2-7, with D tentatively TRBD1 or TRBD2 (6 bases each). In germline, CDR1 is MNHEY, CDR2 SVGEGT. The CDR3 consists of 15 residues. V shed 6 bases and J shed 5 bases, with 20 bases lying between them. CDR3 sequence: CASRNPGTGANEQYF. CDR3 bases: TGTGCCAGCAGAAACCCCGGGACGGGGGCAAACGAGCAGTACTTC.

The CDR3 nucleotides are TGTGCCAGCAGCCCCAGGAGGGCCACAGATACGCAGTATTTT. It is translated as CASSPRRATDTQYF. The chain employs TRBV5-4 and TRBJ2-3, with TRBD2 as a possible D gene (6 bases). V gave up 4 bases and J gave up 2 bases, with 11 bases separating them. CDR1 is SGHNT and CDR2 is YYREEE in the germline V gene (reference sequence). The CDR3 is 14 residues long.

This sequence joins TRBV29-1 and TRBJ2-3; unclear D gene. In germline, CDR1 is SQVTM, CDR2 ANQGSEA. This CDR3 spans 13 amino acids. V was clipped by 6 bases and J by 6 bases, with 16 bases between them. The CDR3 loop reads CSVNPSPRDTQYF. CDR3 sequence (DNA): TGCAGCGTCAACCCCTCCCCCCGGGATACGCAGTATTTT.